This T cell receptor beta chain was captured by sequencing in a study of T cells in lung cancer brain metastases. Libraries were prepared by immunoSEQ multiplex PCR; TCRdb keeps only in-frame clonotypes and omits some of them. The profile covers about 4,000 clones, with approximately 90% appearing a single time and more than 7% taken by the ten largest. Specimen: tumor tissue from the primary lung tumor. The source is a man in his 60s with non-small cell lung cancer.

CDR3 sequence reads: CASRLTAQGTEAFF. The CDR3 bases are TGTGCCAGCAGATTGACAGCCCAGGGTACTGAAGCTTTCTTT. The J gene is TRBJ1-1, the V gene TRBV6-5, with D possibly being TRBD1 (5 bases). Germline V gene lookup returns CDR1 MNHEY and CDR2 SVGAGI. V was clipped by 6 bases and J by 5 bases, with 16 bases between them. The CDR3 length is 14 residues.